This is a list of T cell receptor beta chains from one sample in a study of blood T cell repertoires in COVID-19. Libraries were prepared by immunoSEQ multiplex PCR; TCRdb keeps only in-frame clonotypes and omits some of them. The profile covers 200,000 to 300,000 clones, with more than 75% appearing a single time and 9% to 15% taken by the ten largest. Sequenced input: peripheral blood. These TCRs come from a man older than 75 with acute or convalescent COVID-19. Both conserved end residues are trimmed from each CDR3. Rows give clone size only sometimes, using once, few, many, or a class for an expanded clone.

J gene,V gene,clone size,CDR3 protein
TRBJ1-4,TRBV4-2,NA,ASSHSGTGGTELF
TRBJ1-1,TRBV19,few,ASSIITGQMNTEAF
TRBJ2-1,TRBV6-5,NA,ASTGRTSGSHEQF
TRBJ2-7,TRBV21-1,NA,ASSRTSAKSYEQY
TRBJ1-6,TRBV7-8,NA,ASRRTRDSYNSPLH
TRBJ1-3,TRBV25-1,NA,ASSELRSSGNTIY
TRBJ2-7,TRBV9,once,ASSPRTSLYEQY
TRBJ1-4,TRBV2,NA,ASTRLRTGSEKLF
TRBJ1-6,TRBV19,NA,ASSIGSGGAWNSPLH
TRBJ2-7,TRBV11-3,once,ASSRDWGDEQY
TRBJ1-5,TRBV6-5,NA,ASRSYSNQPQH
TRBJ1-5,TRBV6-6,few,ASSPRGGRLGAQH
TRBJ1-4,TRBV11-2,NA,ASSPAGTVNEKLF
TRBJ2-7,TRBV7-8,NA,ASSSDKLVRQY
TRBJ1-3,TRBV2,NA,ASSEPGIPTRSGNTIY
TRBJ2-5,TRBV5-1,NA,ASSLARGGEETQY
TRBJ1-5,TRBV7-2,NA,ASRGESNQPQH
TRBJ1-1,TRBV4-3,NA,ASSQDVGGVTEAF
TRBJ2-2,TRBV5-1,NA,ASSLGGTGELF
TRBJ2-5,TRBV12-3/TRBV12-4,few,ASSLRGGTQY
TRBJ2-7,TRBV7-2,NA,ASSLDSYYEQY
TRBJ2-3,TRBV24-1,NA,ATSDFNRGLSDTQY
TRBJ1-5,TRBV28,once,ASSILNQPQH
TRBJ2-3,TRBV29-1,once,SVRGLPTDTQY